What follows describes a single T cell receptor (beta chain). The sample holds many counts of this clonotype. No cognate antigen has been identified for it. No base-level quality is on record; no much larger clone is a single base apart. The junction carries 20 bases between V and J, which are trimmed by 4 bases and 3 bases respectively. The germline V gene yields SGHDT for CDR1 and YYEEEE for CDR2. The CDR3 sequence holds 16 residues, the cysteine and phenylalanine included. This entry keeps only the CDR3 DNA: 48 bases, framed from base 1. This specimen's treatment or condition label, interpreted: in vitro stimulation with specific CMV peptide epitopes to enrich CMV-specific T cells. The reads were generated on an Illumina HiSeq 1500. In TCRdb, the public reads were trimmed at Q25 with fastp and aligned with MiXCR, with productive beta chains retained. All rows with the same CDR3 protein become a single entry with the most common DNA and genes. Present in this sample are 45,000 to 60,000 distinct CDR3 sequences, roughly a fifth of which were seen just once. Jointly, the top ten make up 55% to 65% of the sample.

This sample is part of a study of T cell repertoires in cytomegalovirus infection (dated by TCRdb to the late 2010s). About the investigation overall: Recently identified HLA-C-restricted CMV epitopes, whose presentation resists viral immunomodulation, were targeted by peptide stimulations together with well-studied HLA-B-restricted epitopes. The HLA type of each donor mattered for the analysis, because public TCR beta signatures pointed to carriage of CMV infection along with the matching HLA type. Overall study outcomes, separate from this receptor: Carriers of CMV infection plus the relevant HLA type were discriminated by the cumulative frequency of public TCR beta family members in the study cohort and in an independent roughly 340-donor cohort. The ex vivo response was dominated by HLA-C-restricted CMV-specific TCR beta clonotypes, and the single most frequent clonotype in two of eight donors was supplied by these HLA-C-restricted clonotypes.

Sequencing was performed on CD8+ T cells from cultured PBMCs, taken from culture after CMV antigen stimulation. The chain is made from TRBV5-6 and TRBJ2-7; the D gene is perhaps TRBD2, from 7 matching bases. This receptor was taken from a human donor in good health (CMV status not recorded). Some clones in this sample may be carry-over from other donors' samples. CDR3 region: CASSPTGRELGYEQYF. The DNA sequence is TGTGCCAGCAGCCCCACAGGGAGGGAACTAGGCTACGAGCAGTACTTC.